The source of this T cell receptor (beta chain) is a study of neurological immune-mediated disorders. CDR1 and CDR2 from the germline V gene are SEHNR and FQNEAQ (reference sequence). The trim removed 1 base at V and 7 bases at J, leaving 5 bases unmatched. This CDR3 has 16 amino acids. This clonotype is medium-sized by share. cDNA was made by 5'RACE with 10-nucleotide random UMIs. From 15-18 subjects, over 160 million TCR-beta sequences were obtained in each sequencing run. TCRdb re-derived calls from the 5' RACE reads in MiXCR, one entry per CDR3 protein. Among approximately 47,000 distinct CDR3 sequences listed, approximately 13% were seen once. This sample's time point: longitudinal time-point 3.

The sequence was obtained from a man aged 25-40 years in good health. What was sequenced was PBMCs. V and J are TRBV7-9 and TRBJ2-1, with TRBD2 matching over 12 bases. CDR3 loop: CASSLGLAGERNEQFF. DNA of the CDR3: TGTGCCAGCAGCTTAGGACTAGCGGGAGAGAGAAATGAGCAGTTCTTC.